One sample yielded the 32 T cell receptor beta chains listed below, sequenced in a study of post-analysis software for immune sequencing data. Overall study results and limits: When patients were compared with controls, about five TRBV segments were more frequent, TRBV5-6, TRBV5-1 and TRBV20-1 among them.

Researchers reported that TCR beta cDNA libraries carried unique molecular identifiers. Each CDR3 protein gets one entry after TCRdb re-called the PCR reads with MiXCR. The sample consists of 350,000 to 450,000 distinct CDR3 sequences, 30% to 45% of them appearing once. The antigens of these receptors remain unknown. Sequencing used blood. These receptors originate from a girl aged 2-15 years with multiple sclerosis.

The chain carries TRBV10-3 and TRBJ2-1, with a possible D match to TRBD2 (5 bases). With 2 bases removed from V and 4 bases from J, the gap between germline ends came to 9 bases. The CDR3 consists of 14 residues. Germline CDR1 ENHRY, CDR2 SYGVKD. In DNA form, the CDR3 reads TGTGCCATCAGTGAGGGACTGACATACAATGAGCAGTTCTTC. It translates to CAISEGLTYNEQFF.

This sequence joins TRBV12-3 or TRBV12-4 and TRBJ1-4, with 7 bases fitting TRBD1. V trimming: 6 bases; J trimming: 4 bases; junction bases outside the gene matches: 14. The CDR3 runs to 17 residues. CDR3 in amino acids: CASRREKGAQNNEKLFF. The DNA of the CDR3 is TGTGCCAGCAGACGTGAGAAGGGGGCGCAAAATAATGAAAAACTGTTTTTT.

This rearrangement joins TRBV7-6 to TRBJ2-1, with D unresolved. The CDR3 is made up of 16 amino acids. CDR1 is SGHVS and CDR2 is FNYEAQ in the germline V gene. V lost 5 bases and J lost 4, with 18 bases in between. The CDR3 region has the DNA TGTGCCAGCAGCCCGCGACCCTCCCGTTCTTACAATGAGCAGTTCTTC. Translated: CASSPRPSRSYNEQFF.

This chain joins TRBV11-2 and TRBJ2-4, with 10 positions matching TRBD2. The CDR3 totals 19 residues. Germline CDR1 reads SGHAT; CDR2 reads FQNNGV. V was pared by 0 bases and J by 0 bases, with 8 bases of the junction left unmatched. CDR3 in amino acids: CASSLDQSLAGVAKNIQYF. DNA of the CDR3: TGTGCCAGCAGCTTAGATCAGAGTCTAGCGGGGGTAGCCAAAAACATTCAGTACTTC.

This CDR3 reads CASSLVPAGRNGYTF. CDR3 nucleotide sequence: TGTGCCAGCAGCTTGGTCCCCGCAGGGAGGAATGGCTACACCTTC. The V call is TRBV5-5, the J call TRBJ1-2, with D perhaps TRBD1 (5 bases). Germline V lookup: CDR1 SGHKS, CDR2 YYEKEE (reference sequence). This CDR3 is built from 15 residues. V shed 0 bases and J shed 6 bases, with 15 bases lying between them.

The J gene is TRBJ1-6, the V gene TRBV6-9; D is possibly TRBD1 (6 bases). The V end was cut by 0 bases, the J end by 6 bases, with 18 bases between. The CDR3 has 18 residues. Germline CDR1 and CDR2: MNHGY and SVAAGI. For the CDR3, the DNA is TGTGCCAGCAGTTATTCCGTACAGGGTGTTTTGAGTAATTCACCCCTCCACTTT. This encodes CASSYSVQGVLSNSPLHF.

This clonotype has only one observation. The germline gene is not matched at one end of the junction; a read error may be the cause. V is TRBV5-1 and J is TRBJ2-1; 7 bases match TRBD2. The CDR3 contains 17 residues. Germline values: CDR1 SGHRS, CDR2 YFSETQ. In nucleotides, the CDR3 is TGCGCCAGCAGCTTGCGGAGCGGGGTCGGCTCCGACAATGAGCAGTTCTTC. It encodes CASSLRSGVGSDNEQFF.

The V call is TRBV28, the J call TRBJ2-1; maybe TRBD2 (6 bases). This CDR3 has 16 residues. Trimming cost V 7 bases and J 4 bases, with 20 bases left between them. From germline, CDR1 is MDHEN and CDR2 SYDVKM. The CDR3 here is CASKPGGTAPYNEQFF. CDR3 DNA sequence: TGTGCCAGCAAACCAGGAGGGACTGCGCCGTACAATGAGCAGTTCTTC.

The chain carries TRBV12-3 or TRBV12-4 and TRBJ2-6, with 7 bases fitting TRBD1. Trimming at V came to 3 bases and at J to 0 bases, leaving 2 bases not matched to a gene. There are 16 residues in the CDR3. CDR3 protein: CASSFGDSSGANVLTF. DNA of the CDR3: TGTGCCAGCAGTTTTGGGGACAGCTCTGGGGCCAACGTCCTGACTTTC.

This clonotype was detected only a few times. The V and J genes are TRBV14 and TRBJ1-2; D perhaps matches TRBD1 (5 bases). CDR1 and CDR2 from the germline V gene are SGHDN and FVKESK. Trimming removed 1 base from V and 4 bases from J, with 13 bases in between. CDR3 length: 15 amino acids. CDR3 loop: CASSQGSTRGYGYTF. DNA for the CDR3: TGTGCCAGCAGCCAAGGATCGACAAGGGGCTATGGCTACACCTTC.

This chain links TRBV20-1 with TRBJ2-7; D ambiguous. This CDR3 contains 12 residues. CDR1 and CDR2 (germline): DFQATT, SNEGSKA (reference sequence). The ends were cut back, 7 bases at V and 0 bases at J, with 10 bases in the middle. CDR3 bases: TGCAGTGTAAACAGCGTCTCCTACGAGCAGTACTTC. Its protein product is CSVNSVSYEQYF.

J is TRBJ2-1 and V is TRBV20-1, with 7 bases lining up with TRBD1. J was trimmed by 9 bases and V by 2 bases; bases with no gene match: 10. There are 14 residues in the CDR3. Germline loops: CDR1 DFQATT, CDR2 SNEGSKA (reference sequence). The CDR3 region has the DNA TGCAGTGCTAGAACCCCAACAGGGGCCGGTGAGCAGTTCTTC. It is translated as CSARTPTGAGEQFF.

The rearrangement uses TRBV7-2 and TRBJ1-1; D not resolved. V dropped 5 bases and J dropped 0 bases, with 13 bases sitting between them. This CDR3 spans 15 amino acids. CDR1 is SGHTA, CDR2 FQGNSA, per germline. The CDR3 nucleotides are TGTGCCAGCAGCAAAGGAGGACCGCTGAACACTGAAGCTTTCTTT. Translation: CASSKGGPLNTEAFF.

The chain employs TRBV29-1 and TRBJ2-1; tentative D call: TRBD1 (7 bases). CDR3 length equals 15 residues. CDR1 and CDR2 from the germline V gene are SQVTM and ANQGSEA. The V and J ends lost 6 bases and 2 bases respectively, with 17 bases between them. CDR3: CSVEGAGQPYNEQFF. The CDR3 DNA reads as TGCAGCGTCGAGGGGGCGGGACAACCCTACAATGAGCAGTTCTTC.

This chain uses TRBV29-1 with TRBJ2-3, with 9 bases identical to TRBD1. Germline CDR1 is SQVTM and CDR2 is ANQGSEA. This CDR3 spans 15 amino acids. The V segment lost 7 bases and the J segment 1 base; nucleotides outside the gene matches: 9. This CDR3 reads CSATGTGLRTDTQYF. CDR3 DNA: TGCAGCGCTACGGGGACAGGGTTACGCACAGATACGCAGTATTTT.

This clonotype was observed a few times. The chain recombines TRBV29-1 with TRBJ1-1, with 7 bases fitting TRBD1. Germline lookup yields CDR1 SQVTM and CDR2 ANQGSEA. This CDR3 region has 18 residues. Written as DNA, the CDR3 is TGCAACAGTGTCCCCGGGACAGTTAAACGAGAGAGGAACACTGAAGCTTTCTTT. Its translation: CNSVPGTVKRERNTEAFF.

The chain has TRBV6-2 or TRBV6-3 and TRBJ1-5; 7 bases align to TRBD1. CDR3 size: 19 residues. After removal of 6 bases from V and 5 bases from J, the junction contained 22 bases not matched to a gene. Germline values: CDR1 MNHEY, CDR2 SVGEGT. The CDR3 nucleotides are TGTGCCAGCAGCACCCCCTCGAGACAAGGATTTACAGGGGATCAGCCCCAGCATTTT. Amino acid sequence: CASSTPSRQGFTGDQPQHF.

The rearrangement links TRBV28 to TRBJ2-5; D is perhaps TRBD1 (6 bases). Germline CDR1 and CDR2: MDHEN and SYDVKM. This CDR3 comprises 13 residues. The V end lost 8 bases, the J end lost 3 bases, and 13 bases lay between the germline ends. The CDR3 DNA reads as TGTGCCAGCCGCGTAGGGGGTAAAGAGACCCAGTACTTC. This translates into CASRVGGKETQYF.

This chain joins TRBV6-2 or TRBV6-3 and TRBJ2-7; D unclear. The CDR3 extends over 13 amino acids. The germline V and J ends were trimmed by 2 bases and 0 bases, with 5 bases remaining between them. Germline loops: CDR1 MNHEY, CDR2 SVGEGT. The CDR3 loop reads CASSYGNSYEQYF. The CDR3 coding sequence is TGTGCCAGCAGTTACGGCAACTCCTACGAGCAGTACTTC.

The chain employs TRBV5-5 and TRBJ1-1; D may be TRBD1 (5 bases). The length of the CDR3 is 16 residues. V dropped 3 bases and J dropped 2 bases, with 17 bases sitting between them. Germline V gene lookup returns CDR1 SGHKS and CDR2 YYEKEE (reference sequence). CDR3 nucleotide sequence: TGTGCCAGCAGCTCCCTCCCGTCAGGGAGAAACACTGAAGCTTTCTTT. This gives the protein CASSSLPSGRNTEAFF.

The rearrangement links TRBV4-1 to TRBJ1-2; 7 positions agree with TRBD1. CDR3 length: 16 amino acids. The V and J ends lost 0 bases and 4 bases, in that order; junction bases with no gene match: 8. The germline V gene encodes CDR1 MGHRA and CDR2 YSYEKL. CDR3 protein: CASSQEKTTGVYGYTF. In DNA form, the CDR3 reads TGCGCCAGCAGCCAAGAAAAAACCACAGGGGTCTATGGCTACACCTTC.

The chain joins TRBV7-9 to TRBJ2-1; TRBD1 matches 7 bases. The germline V gene has CDR1 SEHNR and CDR2 FQNEAQ (reference sequence). Trimming cost V 5 bases and J 5 bases; bases outside gene matches: 6. The CDR3 runs to 14 residues. CDR3 protein: CASSTMTGNNEQFF. The CDR3 DNA follows: TGTGCCAGCAGCACCATGACAGGGAACAATGAGCAGTTCTTC.

To note about this clonotype: In this CDR3 the conserved last residue, phenylalanine or tryptophan, is missing, so a read error is likely. V usage is TRBV5-1 and J usage is TRBJ2-2, with 9 bases lining up with TRBD2. The V segment lost 2 bases and the J segment 0 bases; nucleotides outside the gene matches: 5. The CDR3 consists of 17 residues. Germline V gives CDR1 SGHRS, CDR2 YFSETQ. This CDR3 reads CASSFGTSRTNTGELFL. CDR3 sequence (DNA): TGCGCCAGCAGCTTCGGGACTAGCAGAACGAACACCGGGGAGCTGTTTTTG.

This clonotype was seen more than once but under ten times. The rearrangement links TRBV29-1 to TRBJ1-1; the D is unclear. The ends were cut back, 2 bases at V and 6 bases at J, with 10 bases in the middle. This CDR3 has 12 residues. Germline-derived CDR1 and CDR2 are SQVTM and ANQGSEA. The CDR3 coding sequence is TGCAGCGTTGAACAGAAGGGATCTGAAGCTTTCTTT. It specifies CSVEQKGSEAFF. The whole variable domain, remainder taken from reference TRBV29-1 and TRBJ1-1, is SAVISQKPSRDICQRGTSLTIQCQVDSQVTMMFWYRQQPGQSLTLIATANQGSEATYESGFVIDKFPISRPNLTFSTLTVSNMSPEDSSIYLCSVEQKGSEAFFGQGTRLTVV.

In this sample, this clonotype turned up a few times. The gene calls are TRBV4-1 and TRBJ1-4; D gene unclear. The CDR3 consists of 15 residues. Germline CDR1 and CDR2: MGHRA and YSYEKL. V was clipped by 0 bases and J by 5 bases, with 10 bases between them. This CDR3 is CASSQEYTVNEKLFF. The CDR3 region has the DNA TGCGCCAGCAGCCAAGAGTACACGGTGAATGAAAAACTGTTTTTT.

This CDR3 is CASSIGLDSYEQYF. Here the CDR3 DNA reads TGTGCCAGTAGTATAGGACTGGATTCCTACGAGCAGTACTTC. The rearrangement links TRBV19 to TRBJ2-7; D uncertain. The CDR3 runs 14 residues. Per the germline V gene, CDR1 is LNHDA and CDR2 is SQIVND (reference sequence). The V gene lost 1 base and the J gene lost 1 base, with 8 bases spanning the gap.

The chain links TRBV20-1 to TRBJ2-7; D possibly corresponds to TRBD2 (6 bases). The germline V gene encodes CDR1 DFQATT and CDR2 SNEGSKA (reference sequence). The CDR3 is 14 residues long. V gave up 5 bases and J gave up 2 bases, with 16 bases separating them. The CDR3 sequence: CSAGAGVGPYEQYF. CDR3 bases: TGCAGTGCTGGAGCGGGTGTAGGGCCCTACGAGCAGTACTTC.

The chain is built from TRBV6-5 and TRBJ2-5; tentative D call: TRBD1 (5 bases). Trimming left V 5 bases short and J 0 bases short, with 10 bases between. The V gene's germline CDR1 is MNHEY and CDR2 SVGAGI. This CDR3 is 14 amino acids long. The CDR3 DNA is TGTGCCAGCAGTGGGGCCTTGAACCAAGAGACCCAGTACTTC. Translating it yields CASSGALNQETQYF.

In this sample, this clonotype turned up a few times. The chain has TRBV6-2 or TRBV6-3 and TRBJ2-7; D is possibly TRBD2 (6 bases). Germline loops: CDR1 MNHEY, CDR2 SVGEGT. CDR3 length: 16 residues. Trimming shortened V by 2 bases and J by 1 base, and 15 bases separated the two germline ends. The CDR3 reads CASSYRTGVGSYEQYF. In DNA form, the CDR3 reads TGTGCCAGCAGTTACAGGACGGGAGTAGGGTCCTACGAGCAGTACTTC.

The J gene is TRBJ2-5, the V gene TRBV5-1, with 9 bases fitting TRBD1. The J call could be wrong; TRBJ2-7 is a better fit for the DNA end. Looked up from germline, CDR1 is SGHRS and CDR2 is YFSETQ. The CDR3 totals 15 residues. The CDR3 DNA reads as TGCGCCAGCAGCGATAACAGGGGGCTATCCTACGAGCAGTACTTC. Amino acids: CASSDNRGLSYEQYF.

This clonotype appeared a few times. The CDR3 spells CSAQGQEISYEQYF. DNA for the CDR3: TGCAGTGCCCAGGGACAGGAGATCTCCTACGAGCAGTACTTC. This chain links TRBV20-1 with TRBJ2-7; 8 nucleotides line up with TRBD1. Germline V gene lookup returns CDR1 DFQATT and CDR2 SNEGSKA (reference sequence). The trim removed 6 bases at V and 0 bases at J, leaving 7 bases unmatched. The CDR3 runs to 14 residues.

The V gene is TRBV6-5, the J gene TRBJ1-1; D may be TRBD1 (5 bases). CDR1 MNHEY and CDR2 SVGAGI come from the germline V gene. CDR3 size: 14 residues. V lost 0 bases and J 1 base, leaving 6 bases between the germline ends. CDR3 residues: CASSYSGENTEAFF. Written as DNA, the CDR3 is TGTGCCAGCAGTTACTCAGGGGAGAACACTGAAGCTTTCTTT.